These 15 T cell receptor beta chains were sequenced from one sample in a study of memory CD4+ T cells and cytomegalovirus serostatus. Single viable CD3+CD4+CD8-CD45RO+ cells were sorted as the memory CD4+ T cells. Sequencing was performed with immunoSEQ multiplex PCR; in TCRdb, only in-frame clones are kept and a portion is missing. Among around 60,000 clones listed, 82% were seen once. The sample consisted of memory CD4+ T cells from blood. These receptors were obtained from an adult in good health and CMV-seronegative. Some clones in this sample may be carry-over from other donors' samples.

The chain recombines TRBV18 with TRBJ2-5; no reliable D call. From germline, CDR1 is KGHSH and CDR2 LQKENI. This CDR3 region has 14 residues. Trimming removed 2 bases from V and 2 bases from J, with 9 bases in between. DNA of the CDR3: TGTGCCAGCTCACCAGAGGCAGGACAAGAGACCCAGTACTTC. Residues: CASSPEAGQETQYF. The variable domain in full, completed from reference TRBV18 and TRBJ2-5, reads NAGVMQNPRHLVRRRGQEARLRCSPMKGHSHVYWYRQLPEEGLKFMVYLQKENIIDESGMPKERFSAEFPKEGPSILRIQQVVRGDSAAYFCASSPEAGQETQYFGPGTRLLVL.

V is TRBV6-5 and J is TRBJ2-3; D not resolved. Germline V gene data show CDR1 as MNHEY and CDR2 as SVGAGI. This CDR3 is built from 15 residues. Trimming cost V 2 bases and J 10 bases, with 19 bases left between them. CDR3 sequence: CASSYSTGQTASQYF. CDR3 DNA sequence: TGTGCCAGCAGTTACAGTACCGGGCAGACGGCTTCGCAGTATTTT.

CDR3 residues: CASSPRDQRETQYF. For the CDR3, the DNA is TGTGCCAGCTCACCCCGCGACCAAAGGGAGACCCAGTACTTC. The V gene is TRBV18, the J gene TRBJ2-5, with D unresolved. CDR1 and CDR2 (germline): KGHSH, LQKENI. The V and J ends lost 3 bases and 5 bases respectively, with 13 bases between them. The CDR3 contains 14 residues.

The chain combines TRBV15 with TRBJ2-2; 7 positions match TRBD2. V trimming: 0 bases; J trimming: 5 bases; junction bases outside the gene matches: 6. The CDR3 has 16 residues. In germline, CDR1 is LNHNV, CDR2 YYDKDF (reference sequence). CDR3 sequence (DNA): TGTGCCACCAGCAGAGATCCGGGGGGAAGGACCGGGGAGCTGTTTTTT. Protein product: CATSRDPGGRTGELFF.

The rearrangement uses TRBV5-1 and TRBJ2-1; 7 positions match TRBD2. The germline V gene has CDR1 SGHRS and CDR2 YFSETQ. V lost 3 bases, J lost 0 bases, and 3 bases stayed unmatched. The CDR3 is made up of 15 amino acids. The CDR3 is CASSSGGSSYNEQFF. CDR3 nucleotides: TGCGCCAGCAGCTCCGGGGGGAGCTCCTACAATGAGCAGTTCTTC.

The chain combines TRBV7-2 with TRBJ1-3, with D possibly matching TRBD1 (6 bases). The CDR3 loop spans 15 amino acids. CDR1 is SGHTA, CDR2 FQGNSA, per germline. V was clipped by 3 bases and J by 4 bases, with 13 bases between them. The CDR3 sequence is CASSLKGGGGNTIYF. In DNA form, the CDR3 reads TGTGCCAGCAGCTTGAAAGGGGGTGGGGGAAACACCATATATTTT.

The V gene is TRBV5-4, the J gene TRBJ2-7; 11 bases are a match to TRBD2. The CDR3 covers 16 residues. V shed 0 bases and J 4 bases; nucleotides not matched to a gene: 6. CDR1 is SGHNT and CDR2 is YYREEE in the germline V gene (reference sequence). The CDR3 protein is CASSLGGTSGRYEQYF. CDR3 bases: TGTGCCAGCAGCTTGGGCGGGACTAGCGGACGGTACGAGCAGTACTTC.

The rearrangement links TRBV10-2 to TRBJ2-1; D is uncertain. CDR1 is WSHSY, CDR2 SAAADI, per germline. The CDR3 is 17 amino acids. Trimming pared 3 bases from V and 3 bases from J, leaving 18 bases between. CDR3 sequence (DNA): TGCGCCAGCAGTGAAGGCTACATTGGTGAAAACTACAATGAGCAGTTCTTC. Protein sequence: CASSEGYIGENYNEQFF.

This CDR3 reads CASSPGQRGYTF. The CDR3, as DNA: TGTGCCAGCAGCCCGGGACAGCGGGGCTACACCTTC. V usage is TRBV7-2 and J usage is TRBJ1-2, with 7 bases fitting TRBD1. J lost 8 bases, V lost 5 bases, and 5 bases had no gene match. Germline V gene sequence: CDR1 SGHTA, CDR2 FQGNSA. The CDR3 runs 12 residues.

The J gene is TRBJ1-4, the V gene TRBV6-1; 8 bases fit TRBD1. The V gene's germline CDR1 is MNHNS and CDR2 SASEGT. The CDR3 runs to 13 residues. V shed 6 bases, J shed 5 bases, and the junction held 2 bases outside the gene matches. DNA for the CDR3: TGTGCCAGCAGGTGGACAGGGAATGAAAAACTGTTTTTT. Its translation: CASRWTGNEKLFF.

The CDR3 sequence is CSVARGSGDIQYF. CDR3 nucleotide sequence: TGCAGCGTTGCGCGAGGGAGTGGAGACATTCAGTACTTC. The chain recombines TRBV29-1 with TRBJ2-4, with a tentative D call TRBD2 (5 bases). Germline V CDR1 and CDR2: SQVTM, ANQGSEA. V gave up 4 bases and J gave up 8 bases, with 15 bases separating them. The CDR3 is 13 amino acids.

This chain uses TRBV7-9 with TRBJ1-2; 10 bases are shared with TRBD1. Germline lookup yields CDR1 SEHNR and CDR2 FQNEAQ (reference sequence). The trim removed 7 bases at V and 8 bases at J, leaving 13 bases unmatched. The CDR3 loop spans 15 amino acids. CDR3: CASTTERDRGRGYTF. The CDR3 DNA sequence: TGTGCCAGCACTACAGAGAGGGACAGGGGACGAGGCTACACCTTC.

The CDR3 sequence is CASTSYQGRGNGYTF. The CDR3 DNA sequence: TGCGCCAGCACATCCTACCAGGGGAGAGGGAATGGCTACACCTTC. The chain recombines TRBV5-1 with TRBJ1-2; a possible D gene is TRBD1 (6 bases). V lost 6 bases and J 6 bases, leaving 21 bases between the germline ends. CDR3 length equals 15 residues. Germline-derived CDR1 and CDR2 are SGHRS and YFSETQ.

The V gene is TRBV28, the J gene TRBJ2-2, with 8 bases matching TRBD2. Germline CDR1 is MDHEN and CDR2 is SYDVKM. J lost 5 bases, V lost 4 bases, and 6 bases had no gene match. This CDR3 is built from 15 residues. CDR3 coding DNA: TGTGCCAGCAGTTATTCGAGCGGGAGTACCGGGGAGCTGTTTTTT. Protein sequence: CASSYSSGSTGELFF.

The rearrangement joins TRBV2 to TRBJ2-3; TRBD2 matches 10 bases. This CDR3 is 14 amino acids long. Germline V gene lookup returns CDR1 SNHLY and CDR2 FYNNEI. V shed 8 bases and J 3 bases; nucleotides not matched to a gene: 5. The CDR3 sequence is CASLAGEGTDTQYF. DNA for the CDR3: TGTGCCAGCCTAGCGGGAGAGGGGACAGATACGCAGTATTTT. The full variable domain, with the rest looked up from reference TRBV2 and TRBJ2-3, is EPEVTQTPSHQVTQMGQEVILRCVPISNHLYFYWYRQILGQKVEFLVSFYNNEISEKSEIFDDQFSVERPDGSNFTLKIRSTKLEDSAMYFCASLAGEGTDTQYFGPGTRLTVL.